This TCR beta chain was recorded in a study of T cell responses to AZD1222 COVID-19 vaccine. As for this clone: Its antigen is not known.

Per the germline V gene, CDR1 is MNHEY and CDR2 is SVGEGT. The CDR3 has 13 residues. V was pared by 3 bases and J by 4 bases, with 9 bases between. Profiled with immunoSEQ multiplex PCR; TCRdb holds only in-frame clones, not every one. The sample lists over 130,000 clones; approximately 92% were seen once. Study-wide points: Clonal diversity may have been underestimated in mostly white British donors. Researchers took repertoire samples only after the peak T cell response had come. Across spike, vaccine-associated CD4 TCRs were found, dominant at 160-218 and 743-854.

Material: peripheral blood, obtained 28 days after the second AZD1222 dose. The receptor was isolated from an adult who received the AZD1222 COVID-19 vaccine. The rearrangement links TRBV6-2 or TRBV6-3 to TRBJ1-1; D is possibly TRBD1 (5 bases). CDR3 protein: CASSYFRGTEAFF. CDR3 DNA sequence: TGTGCCAGCAGTTATTTTAGGGGCACTGAAGCTTTCTTT.